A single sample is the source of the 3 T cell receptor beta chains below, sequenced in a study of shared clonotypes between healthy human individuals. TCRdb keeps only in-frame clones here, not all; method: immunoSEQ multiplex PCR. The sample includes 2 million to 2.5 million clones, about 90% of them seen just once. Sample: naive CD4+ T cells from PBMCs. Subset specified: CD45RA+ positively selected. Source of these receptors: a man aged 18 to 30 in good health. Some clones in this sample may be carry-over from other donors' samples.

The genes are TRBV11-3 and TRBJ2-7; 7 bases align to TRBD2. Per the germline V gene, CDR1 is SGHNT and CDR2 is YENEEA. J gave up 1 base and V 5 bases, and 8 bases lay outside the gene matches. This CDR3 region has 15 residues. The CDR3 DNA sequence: TGTGCCAGCAGCCTGGGAGGGGTGGGATCCTACGAGCAGTACTTC. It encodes CASSLGGVGSYEQYF. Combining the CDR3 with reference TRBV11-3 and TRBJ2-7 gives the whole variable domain EAGVVQSPRYKIIEKKQPVAFWCNPISGHNTLYWYLQNLGQGPELLIRYENEEAVDDSQLPKDRFSAERLKGVDSTLKIQPAELGDSAVYLCASSLGGVGSYEQYFGPGTRLTVT.

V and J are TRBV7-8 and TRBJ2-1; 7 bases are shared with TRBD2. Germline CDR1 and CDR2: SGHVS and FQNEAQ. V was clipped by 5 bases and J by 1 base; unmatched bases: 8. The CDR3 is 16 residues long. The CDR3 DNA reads TGTGCCAGCAGCCTCCAGTTCGGGAGGTCCTACAATGAGCAGTTCTTC. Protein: CASSLQFGRSYNEQFF. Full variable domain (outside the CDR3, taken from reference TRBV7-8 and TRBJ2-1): GAGVSQSPRYKVAKRGQDVALRCDPISGHVSLFWYQQALGQGPEFLTYFQNEAQLDKSGLPSDRFFAERPEGSVSTLKIQRTQQEDSAVYLCASSLQFGRSYNEQFFGPGTRLTVL.

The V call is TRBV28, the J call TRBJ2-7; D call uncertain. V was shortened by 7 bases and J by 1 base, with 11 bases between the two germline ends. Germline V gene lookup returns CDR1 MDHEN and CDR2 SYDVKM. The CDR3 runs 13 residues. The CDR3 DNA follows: TGTGCCAGCACTCCGACCCTGTCCTACGAGCAGTACTTC. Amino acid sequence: CASTPTLSYEQYF. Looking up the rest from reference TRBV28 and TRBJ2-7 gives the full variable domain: DVKVTQSSRYLVKRTGEKVFLECVQDMDHENMFWYRQDPGLGLRLIYFSYDVKMKEKGDIPEGYSVSREKKERFSLILESASTNQTSMYLCASTPTLSYEQYFGPGTRLTVT.